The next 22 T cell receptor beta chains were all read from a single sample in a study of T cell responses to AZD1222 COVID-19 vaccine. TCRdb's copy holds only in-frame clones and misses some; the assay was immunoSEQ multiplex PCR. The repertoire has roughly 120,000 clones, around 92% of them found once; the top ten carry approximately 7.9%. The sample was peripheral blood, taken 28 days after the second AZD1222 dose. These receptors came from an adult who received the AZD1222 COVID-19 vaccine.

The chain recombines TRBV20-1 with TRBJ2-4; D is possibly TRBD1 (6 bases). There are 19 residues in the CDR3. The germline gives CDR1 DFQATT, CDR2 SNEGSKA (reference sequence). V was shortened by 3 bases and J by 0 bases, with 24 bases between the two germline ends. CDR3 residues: CSASLFPQGGRIAKNIQYF. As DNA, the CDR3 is TGCAGTGCTAGTTTGTTCCCTCAAGGGGGACGTATAGCCAAAAACATTCAGTACTTC.

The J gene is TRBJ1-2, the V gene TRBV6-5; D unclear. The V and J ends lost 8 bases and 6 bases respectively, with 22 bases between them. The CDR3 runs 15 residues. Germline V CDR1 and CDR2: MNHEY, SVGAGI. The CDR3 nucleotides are TGTGCCAGCGGACCTTATCCACAGAGAATCGATGGCTACACCTTC. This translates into CASGPYPQRIDGYTF.

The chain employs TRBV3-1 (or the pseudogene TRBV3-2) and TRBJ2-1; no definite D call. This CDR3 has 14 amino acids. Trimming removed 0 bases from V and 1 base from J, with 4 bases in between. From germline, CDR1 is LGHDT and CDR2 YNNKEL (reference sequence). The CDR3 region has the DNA TGTGCCAGCAGCCAAGATGGGTCCTACAATGAGCAGTTCTTC. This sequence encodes CASSQDGSYNEQFF.

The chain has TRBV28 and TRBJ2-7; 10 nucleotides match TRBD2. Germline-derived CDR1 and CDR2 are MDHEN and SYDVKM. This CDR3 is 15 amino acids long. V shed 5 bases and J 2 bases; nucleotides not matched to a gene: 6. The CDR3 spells CASSPGTSVPYEQYF. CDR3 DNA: TGTGCCAGCAGTCCTGGGACTAGCGTACCCTACGAGCAGTACTTC.

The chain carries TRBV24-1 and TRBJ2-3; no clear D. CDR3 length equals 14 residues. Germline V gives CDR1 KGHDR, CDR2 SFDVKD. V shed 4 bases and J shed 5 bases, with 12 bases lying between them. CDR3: CATSDRRTRDTQYF. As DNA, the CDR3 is TGTGCCACCAGTGACAGAAGGACCCGAGATACGCAGTATTTT.

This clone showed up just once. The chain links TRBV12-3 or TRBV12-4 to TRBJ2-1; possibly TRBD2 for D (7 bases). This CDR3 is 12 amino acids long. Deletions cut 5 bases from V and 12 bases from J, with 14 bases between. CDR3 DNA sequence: TGTGCCAGCAGTCCACAGGGCGGGGGGCAGTTCTTC. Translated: CASSPQGGGQFF.

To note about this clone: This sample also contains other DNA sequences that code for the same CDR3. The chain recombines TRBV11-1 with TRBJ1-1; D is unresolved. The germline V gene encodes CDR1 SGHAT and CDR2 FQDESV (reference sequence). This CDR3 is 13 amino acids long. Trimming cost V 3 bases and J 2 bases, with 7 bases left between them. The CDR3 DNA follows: TGTGCCAGCAGCTTCGACGGAAACACTGAAGCTTTCTTT. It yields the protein CASSFDGNTEAFF.

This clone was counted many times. The CDR3: CASRGGGGLYEQYF. In DNA, the CDR3 is TGTGCCAGCAGAGGCGGTGGGGGGTTGTACGAGCAGTACTTC. The chain couples TRBV27 to TRBJ2-7; possible D gene TRBD2, 6 bases. Germline assignment: CDR1 MNHEY and CDR2 SMNVEV (reference sequence). This CDR3 is built from 14 residues. The germline V and J ends were trimmed by 6 bases and 4 bases, with 16 bases remaining between them.

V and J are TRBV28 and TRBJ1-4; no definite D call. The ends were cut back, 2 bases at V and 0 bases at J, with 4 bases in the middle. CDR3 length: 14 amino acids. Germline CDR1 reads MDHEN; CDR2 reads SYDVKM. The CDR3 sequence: CASSLPPTNEKLFF. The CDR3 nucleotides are TGTGCCAGCAGTTTACCCCCAACTAATGAAAAACTGTTTTTT.

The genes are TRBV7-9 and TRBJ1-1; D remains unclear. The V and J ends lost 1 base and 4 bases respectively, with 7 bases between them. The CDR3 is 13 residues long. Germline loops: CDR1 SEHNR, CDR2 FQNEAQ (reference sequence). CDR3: CASSLGPTTEAFF. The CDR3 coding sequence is TGTGCCAGCAGCTTAGGTCCGACCACTGAAGCTTTCTTT.

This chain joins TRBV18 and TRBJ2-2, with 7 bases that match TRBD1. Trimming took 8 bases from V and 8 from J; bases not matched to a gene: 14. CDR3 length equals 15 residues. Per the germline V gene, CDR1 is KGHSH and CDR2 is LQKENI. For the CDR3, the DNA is TGTGCCAGCACCCGGGACAGCTTGAGGGAAGGGGAGCTGTTTTTT. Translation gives CASTRDSLREGELFF.

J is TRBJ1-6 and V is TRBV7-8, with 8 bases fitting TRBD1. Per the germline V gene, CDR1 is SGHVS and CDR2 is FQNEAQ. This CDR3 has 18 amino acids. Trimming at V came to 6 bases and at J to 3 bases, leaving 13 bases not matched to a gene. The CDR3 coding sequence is TGTGCCAGCAGGCCTAAAATGGACAGGGTAGACTATAATTCACCCCTCCACTTT. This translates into CASRPKMDRVDYNSPLHF.

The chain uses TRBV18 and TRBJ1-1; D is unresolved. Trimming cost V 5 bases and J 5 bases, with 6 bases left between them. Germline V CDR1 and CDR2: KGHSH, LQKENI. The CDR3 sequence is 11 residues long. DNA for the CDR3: TGTGCCAGCTCATTGGAGACTGAAGCTTTCTTT. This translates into CASSLETEAFF. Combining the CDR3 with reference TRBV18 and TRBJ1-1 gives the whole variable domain NAGVMQNPRHLVRRRGQEARLRCSPMKGHSHVYWYRQLPEEGLKFMVYLQKENIIDESGMPKERFSAEFPKEGPSILRIQQVVRGDSAAYFCASSLETEAFFGQGTRLTVV.

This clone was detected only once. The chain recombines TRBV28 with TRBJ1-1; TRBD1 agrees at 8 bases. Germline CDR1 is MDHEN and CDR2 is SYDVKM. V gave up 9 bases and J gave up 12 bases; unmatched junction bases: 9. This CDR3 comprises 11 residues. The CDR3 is CASMTGVKTFF. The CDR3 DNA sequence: TGTGCCAGTATGACAGGGGTTAAGACTTTCTTT.

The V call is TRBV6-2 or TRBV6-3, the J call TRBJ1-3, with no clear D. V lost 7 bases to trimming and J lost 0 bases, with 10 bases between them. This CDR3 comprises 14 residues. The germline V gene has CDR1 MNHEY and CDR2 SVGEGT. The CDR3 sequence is CASTPEYSGNTIYF. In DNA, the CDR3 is TGTGCCAGCACCCCGGAATACTCTGGAAACACCATATATTTT.

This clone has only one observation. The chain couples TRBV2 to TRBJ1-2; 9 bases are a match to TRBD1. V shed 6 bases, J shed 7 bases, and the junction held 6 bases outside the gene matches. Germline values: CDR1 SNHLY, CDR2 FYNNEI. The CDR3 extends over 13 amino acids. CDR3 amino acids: CASRQTGGPGYTF. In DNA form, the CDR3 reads TGTGCCAGCAGACAAACAGGGGGCCCTGGCTACACCTTC.

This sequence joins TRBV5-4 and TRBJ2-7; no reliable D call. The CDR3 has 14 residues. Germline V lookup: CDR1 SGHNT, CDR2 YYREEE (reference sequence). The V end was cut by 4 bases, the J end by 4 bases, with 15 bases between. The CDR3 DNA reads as TGTGCCAGCAGCCCGAGTTGGGCGGCTTACGAGCAGTACTTC. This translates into CASSPSWAAYEQYF.

In nucleotides, the CDR3 is TGTGCCAGCAGAACCCGAGGGACAGGGCGGGATGAGCAGTTCTTC. It is translated as CASRTRGTGRDEQFF. The chain is built from TRBV28 and TRBJ2-1; 9 bases match TRBD1. V dropped 6 bases and J dropped 8; count of bases not matched to a gene: 11. Germline V gives CDR1 MDHEN, CDR2 SYDVKM. This CDR3 is 15 amino acids long.

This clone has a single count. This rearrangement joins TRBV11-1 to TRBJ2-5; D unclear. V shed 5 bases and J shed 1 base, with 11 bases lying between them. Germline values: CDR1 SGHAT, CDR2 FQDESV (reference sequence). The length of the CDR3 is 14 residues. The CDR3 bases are TGTGCCAGCAGCACCAGGACGGTCCAAGAGACCCAGTACTTC. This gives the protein CASSTRTVQETQYF.

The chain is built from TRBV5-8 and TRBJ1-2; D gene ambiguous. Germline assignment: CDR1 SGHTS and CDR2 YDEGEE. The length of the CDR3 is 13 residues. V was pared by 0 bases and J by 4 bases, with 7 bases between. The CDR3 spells CASSLESAYGYTF. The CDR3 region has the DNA TGTGCCAGCAGCTTGGAGTCAGCCTATGGCTACACCTTC.

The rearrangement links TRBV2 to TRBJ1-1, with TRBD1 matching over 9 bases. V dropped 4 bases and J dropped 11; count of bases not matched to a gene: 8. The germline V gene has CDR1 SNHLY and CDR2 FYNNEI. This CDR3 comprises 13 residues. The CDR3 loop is CASSVEGQGGAFF. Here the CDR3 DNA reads TGTGCCAGCAGTGTAGAGGGACAGGGTGGGGCTTTCTTT.

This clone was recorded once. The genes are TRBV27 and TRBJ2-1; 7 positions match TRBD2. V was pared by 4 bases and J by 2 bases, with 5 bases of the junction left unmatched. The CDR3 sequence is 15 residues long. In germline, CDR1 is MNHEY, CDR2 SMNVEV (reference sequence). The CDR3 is CASSSRDYTYNEQFF. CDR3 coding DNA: TGTGCCAGCAGTTCCCGGGACTATACCTACAATGAGCAGTTCTTC.